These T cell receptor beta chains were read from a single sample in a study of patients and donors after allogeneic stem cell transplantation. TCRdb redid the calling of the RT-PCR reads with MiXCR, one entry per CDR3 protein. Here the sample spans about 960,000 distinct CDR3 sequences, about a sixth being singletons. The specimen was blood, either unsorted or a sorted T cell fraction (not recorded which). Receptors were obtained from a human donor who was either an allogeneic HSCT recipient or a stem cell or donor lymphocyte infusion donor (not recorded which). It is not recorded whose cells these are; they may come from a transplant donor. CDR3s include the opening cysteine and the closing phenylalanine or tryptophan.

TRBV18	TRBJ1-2	CASSPDGGYGYTF
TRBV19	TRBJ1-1	CASSIPTTGGGTEAFF
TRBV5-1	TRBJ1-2	CASSLGGVDNYGYTF
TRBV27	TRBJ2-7	CASSLSMGAYEQYF
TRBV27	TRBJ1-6	CASSPNRTPNSPLHF
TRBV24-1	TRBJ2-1	CATSDPAGTSGSTNEQFF
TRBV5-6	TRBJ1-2	CASSLAIAQWDTF
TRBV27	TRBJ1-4	CASSLMPGQSNEKLFF
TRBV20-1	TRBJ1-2	CSARFGRQGNYGYTF
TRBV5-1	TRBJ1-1	CASSSKGGTEAFF
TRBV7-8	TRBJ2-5	CASSSPTGVQETQYF
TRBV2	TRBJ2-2	CASSGGLAGGELFF
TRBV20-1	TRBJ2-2	CSAPVTGPTGELFF
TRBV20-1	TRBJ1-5	CSAREGTGRNQPQHF
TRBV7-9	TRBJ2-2	CASSSTGDNTGELFF
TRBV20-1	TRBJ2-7	CSARPPSGLAGRSSYEQYF
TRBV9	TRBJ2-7	CASSVGQGTSHEQYF
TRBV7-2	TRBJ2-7	CASSLTDGFYEQYF
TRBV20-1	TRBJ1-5	CSARVRELGNQPQHF
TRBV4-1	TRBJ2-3	CASSQDGGGRAMDTQYF
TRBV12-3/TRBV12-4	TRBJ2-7	CASSPRTLAYEQYF
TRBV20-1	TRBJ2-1	CSARLNSLSSYNEQFF
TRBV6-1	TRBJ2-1	CASSRGSDNEQFF
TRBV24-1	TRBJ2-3	CATSDSPALGFPDTQYF
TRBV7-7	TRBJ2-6	CASSSGAGGASDGANVLTF
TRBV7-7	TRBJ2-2	CASSRSDFGITGELFF
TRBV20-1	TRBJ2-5	CSASPNPGLRTPETQYF
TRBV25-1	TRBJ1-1	CASSELVGFATEAFF
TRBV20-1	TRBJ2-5	CSAREVGGSAIAYSETQYF
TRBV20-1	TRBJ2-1	CSAIPAGIAYNEQFF
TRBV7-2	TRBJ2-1	CASSYQVYNEQFF
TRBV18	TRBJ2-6	CASSPQGATQGANVLTF